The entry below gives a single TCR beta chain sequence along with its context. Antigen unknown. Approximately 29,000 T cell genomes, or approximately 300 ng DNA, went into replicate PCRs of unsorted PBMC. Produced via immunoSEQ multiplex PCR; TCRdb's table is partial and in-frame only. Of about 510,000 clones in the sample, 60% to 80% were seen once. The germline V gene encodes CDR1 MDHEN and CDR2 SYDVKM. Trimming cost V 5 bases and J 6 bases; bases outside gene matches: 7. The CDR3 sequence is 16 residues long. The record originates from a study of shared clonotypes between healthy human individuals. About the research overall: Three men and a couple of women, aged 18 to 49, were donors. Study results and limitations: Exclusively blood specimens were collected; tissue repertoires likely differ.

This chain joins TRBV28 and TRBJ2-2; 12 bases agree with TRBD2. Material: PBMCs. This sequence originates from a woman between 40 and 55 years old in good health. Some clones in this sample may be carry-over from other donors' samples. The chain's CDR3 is CASSKGASGRAGELFF. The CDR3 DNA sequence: TGTGCCAGCAGTAAAGGGGCTAGCGGGAGGGCCGGGGAGCTGTTTTTT.